The clone carrying this TCR beta chain came up many times. Unique molecular identifiers were incorporated into the prepared TCRbeta library. TCRdb ran MiXCR on the PCR reads and lists one entry per CDR3 protein. The table has 600,000 to 700,000 distinct CDR3 sequences, roughly 15% seen once. The data are from a study of T-cell reconstitution after alpha-beta-depleted transplantation in children. The sequence was obtained from a human donor who donated a stem cell graft to a child with acute myeloid leukemia. The sequences come from PBMCs from the stem cell graft donor, collected from the stem cell graft.

The CDR3: CASSLDRSSGNTIYF. The CDR3, as DNA: TGTGCCAGCAGCTTGGACCGAAGCTCTGGAAACACCATATATTTT. The chain is built from TRBV7-9 and TRBJ1-3, with no clear D. This CDR3 comprises 15 residues. CDR1 and CDR2 (germline): SEHNR, FQNEAQ (reference sequence). Trimming removed 3 bases at V and 0 bases at J, with 9 bases between.